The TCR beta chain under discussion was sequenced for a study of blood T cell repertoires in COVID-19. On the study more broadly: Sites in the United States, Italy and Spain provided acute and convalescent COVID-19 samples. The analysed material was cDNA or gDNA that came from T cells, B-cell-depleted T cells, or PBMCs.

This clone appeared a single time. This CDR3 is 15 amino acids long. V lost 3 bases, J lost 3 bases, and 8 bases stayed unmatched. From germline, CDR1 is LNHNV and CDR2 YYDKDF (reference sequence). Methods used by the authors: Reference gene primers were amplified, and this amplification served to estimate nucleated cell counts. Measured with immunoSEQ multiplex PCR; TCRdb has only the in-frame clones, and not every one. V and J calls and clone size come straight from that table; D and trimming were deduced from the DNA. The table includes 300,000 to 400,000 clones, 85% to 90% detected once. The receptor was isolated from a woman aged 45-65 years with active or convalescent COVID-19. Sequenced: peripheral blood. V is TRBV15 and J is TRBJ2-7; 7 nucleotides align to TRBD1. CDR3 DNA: TGTGCCACCAGCAGGGAGGACAGGCCCTACTACGAGCAGTACTTC. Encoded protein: CATSREDRPYYEQYF.